This entry features one T cell receptor beta chain sequence. The antigen remains undetermined. Expressed TCRB transcripts were sequenced, since all the RNA that had been isolated was reverse transcribed. This table comes from immunoSEQ multiplex PCR, and its TCRdb copy is limited to in-frame clones, with some not included. The sample holds 970,000 or so clones; about 17% are singletons and the top ten take around 0.02%. This entry comes from a study of beta chain features in type 1 diabetes. Notes on the study in general: The naive, central memory and Treg TCRB repertoires showed an apparent similarity that was greater among patients than among healthy donors.

This TCR derives from a woman between 18 and 30 years old in good health. Material: naive CD4+ T cells from blood.

CDR3 in DNA: TGTGCCAGCAGCCCGGGACTAGCGGGGGCCTACGAGCAGTACTTC. Translation: CASSPGLAGAYEQYF. This chain joins TRBV13 and TRBJ2-7, with 14 nucleotides matching TRBD2. Per germline, CDR1 PRHDT and CDR2 FYEKMQ (reference sequence). With V trimmed by 5 bases and J by 2 bases, 2 bases remained unmatched. The CDR3 sequence is 15 residues long.